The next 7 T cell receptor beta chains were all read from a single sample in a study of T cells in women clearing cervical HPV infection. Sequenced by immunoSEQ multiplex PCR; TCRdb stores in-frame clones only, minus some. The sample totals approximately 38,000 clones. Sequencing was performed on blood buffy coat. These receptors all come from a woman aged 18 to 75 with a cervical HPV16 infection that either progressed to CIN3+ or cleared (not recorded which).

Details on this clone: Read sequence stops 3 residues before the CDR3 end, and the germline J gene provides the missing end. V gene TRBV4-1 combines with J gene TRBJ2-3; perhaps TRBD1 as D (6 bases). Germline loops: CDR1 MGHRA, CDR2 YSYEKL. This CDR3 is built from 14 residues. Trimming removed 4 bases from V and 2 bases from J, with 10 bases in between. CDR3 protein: CASSRDRYTDTQYF. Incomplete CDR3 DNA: TGCGCCAGCAGCCGTGACAGGTACACAGATACG.

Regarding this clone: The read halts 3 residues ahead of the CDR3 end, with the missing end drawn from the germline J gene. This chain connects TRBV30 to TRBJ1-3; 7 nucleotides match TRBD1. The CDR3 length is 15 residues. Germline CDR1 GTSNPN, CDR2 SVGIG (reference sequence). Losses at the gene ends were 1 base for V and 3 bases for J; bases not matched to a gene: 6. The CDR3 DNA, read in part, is TGTGCCTGGAGTGCCGACAGGGTACATGGAAACACC. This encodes CAWSADRVHGNT. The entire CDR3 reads CAWSADRVHGNTIYF.

CDR3 loop: CASSWGYGGGYTF. The sequenced CDR3 bases are TGTGCCAGCAGCTGGGGGTACGGGGGAGGC. The chain links TRBV7-2 to TRBJ1-2; TRBD1 is a possible D gene (5 bases). The observed sequence ends 3 residues before the CDR3 terminus, with the missing tail filled in from the germline J gene. Germline CDR1 is SGHTA and CDR2 is FQGNSA. The CDR3 is made up of 13 amino acids.

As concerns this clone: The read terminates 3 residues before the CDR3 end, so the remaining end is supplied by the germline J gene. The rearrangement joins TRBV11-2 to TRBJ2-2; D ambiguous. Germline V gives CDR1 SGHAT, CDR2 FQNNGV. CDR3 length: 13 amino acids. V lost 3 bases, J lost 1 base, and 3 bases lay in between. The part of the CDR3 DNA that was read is TGTGCCAGCAGCTTCGGGAACACCGGGGAG. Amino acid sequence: CASSFGNTGE. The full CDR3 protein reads CASSFGNTGELFF. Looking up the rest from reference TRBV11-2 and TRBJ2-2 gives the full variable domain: EAGVAQSPRYKIIEKRQSVAFWCNPISGHATLYWYQQILGQGPKLLIQFQNNGVVDDSQLPKDRFSAERLKGVDSTLKIQPAKLEDSAVYLCASSFGNTGELFFGEGSRLTVL.

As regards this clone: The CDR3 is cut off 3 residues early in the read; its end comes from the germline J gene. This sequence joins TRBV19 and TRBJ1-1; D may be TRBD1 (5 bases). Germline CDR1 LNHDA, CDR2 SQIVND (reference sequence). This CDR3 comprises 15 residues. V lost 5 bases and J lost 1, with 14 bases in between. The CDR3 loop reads CASSPLGVANTEAFF. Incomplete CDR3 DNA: TGTGCCAGTAGTCCCCTAGGGGTGGCGAACACTGAA.

CDR3 bases read: TGTGCCAGCTCACCTCTGACAGGGAAGGGCTACGAG. This gives the protein CASSPLTGKGYE. The whole CDR3 reads CASSPLTGKGYEQYF. V is TRBV18 and J is TRBJ2-7; 7 bases match TRBD1. The read comes to an end 3 residues before the CDR3 does, leaving the germline J gene to fill in the end. CDR1 KGHSH and CDR2 LQKENI come from the germline V gene. The CDR3 runs 15 residues. V lost 3 bases and J lost 3; bases outside the gene matches: 8.

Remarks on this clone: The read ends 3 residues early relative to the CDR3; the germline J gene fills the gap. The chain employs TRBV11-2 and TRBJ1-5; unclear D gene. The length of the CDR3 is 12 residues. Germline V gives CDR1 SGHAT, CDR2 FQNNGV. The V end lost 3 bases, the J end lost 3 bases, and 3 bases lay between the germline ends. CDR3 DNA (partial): TGTGCCAGCAGCTTGTACAATCAGCCC. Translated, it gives CASSLYNQP. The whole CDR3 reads CASSLYNQPQHF.